The 8 T cell receptor beta chains below were found in one sample sequenced in a study of blood T cell repertoires in COVID-19. Some clones are missing from TCRdb's copy, which holds only in-frame ones; the method was immunoSEQ multiplex PCR. Of over 120,000 clones listed, roughly 80% were seen once; the top ten hold over 2.5%. The specimen was peripheral blood. These receptors originate from a woman aged 80 or older with acute or convalescent COVID-19.

The chain has TRBV5-6 and TRBJ2-5; 8 nucleotides align to TRBD1. From germline, CDR1 is SGHDT and CDR2 YYEEEE. This CDR3 comprises 14 residues. The trim removed 6 bases at V and 5 bases at J, leaving 9 bases unmatched. The CDR3 nucleotides read TGTGCCAGCACCACGGACAGGGTCGACGAGACCCAGTACTTC. This encodes CASTTDRVDETQYF. Supplemented by reference TRBV5-6 and TRBJ2-5, the full variable domain reads DAGVTQSPTHLIKTRGQQVTLRCSPKSGHDTVSWYQQALGQGPQFIFQYYEEEERQRGNFPDRFSGHQFPNYSSELNVNALLLGDSALYLCASTTDRVDETQYFGPGTRLLVL.

The chain combines TRBV21-1 with TRBJ2-7; the D call of TRBD1 is as the table states it, not checked on the DNA. TRBV21-1 is reported as a pseudogene. The CDR3 extends over 9 amino acids. Here the CDR3 DNA reads TGTGCCAACACCTACGAGCAGTACTTC. Translation gives CANTYEQYF.

This clone came up a few times. The chain uses TRBV9 and TRBJ2-1, with 10 nucleotides matching TRBD1. Germline lookup yields CDR1 SGDLS and CDR2 YYNGEE. This CDR3 has 15 amino acids. The junction had 2 bases not matched to a gene; V was cut back by 3 bases and J by 2 bases. The CDR3 sequence is CASSGGQGTYNEQFF. The CDR3 DNA is TGTGCCAGCAGCGGGGGACAGGGGACCTACAATGAGCAGTTCTTC.

The rearrangement links TRBV6-2 or TRBV6-3 to TRBJ2-1, with D possibly matching TRBD1 (6 bases). The CDR3 sequence is 15 residues long. Germline assignment: CDR1 MNHEY and CDR2 SVGEGT. Trimming left V 6 bases short and J 4 bases short, with 16 bases between. Here the CDR3 reads CASRPSPGQYNEQFF. The CDR3 DNA reads as TGTGCCAGCAGACCTAGCCCCGGACAGTACAATGAGCAGTTCTTC.

The chain couples TRBV29-1 to TRBJ2-3, with D possibly matching TRBD2 (5 bases). In germline, CDR1 is SQVTM, CDR2 ANQGSEA. V was trimmed by 4 bases and J by 6 bases, leaving 11 bases between them. This CDR3 has 12 residues. The CDR3 DNA reads TGCAGCGTTGGAGTCAGCGGTGATACGCAGTATTTT. Protein: CSVGVSGDTQYF.

The J gene is TRBJ2-1, the V gene TRBV5-1; 10 nucleotides agree with TRBD2. The germline CDR1 and CDR2 sequences are SGHRS and YFSETQ. The CDR3 spans 15 residues. Trimming cost V 3 bases and J 7 bases; bases outside gene matches: 7. This CDR3 is CASSYSSGGRNEQFF. The CDR3 DNA reads as TGCGCCAGCAGCTATTCTAGCGGGGGTCGTAATGAGCAGTTCTTC.

The chain is built from TRBV30 and TRBJ1-5; 8 bases are shared with TRBD1. Germline values: CDR1 GTSNPN, CDR2 SVGIG (reference sequence). J lost 4 bases, V lost 0 bases, and 11 bases had no gene match. The CDR3 loop spans 17 amino acids. CDR3 nucleotide sequence: TGTGCCTGGAGTGTAGGACAGGGCCTTATAGGGAATCAGCCCCAGCATTTT. This encodes CAWSVGQGLIGNQPQHF.

This clone was seen only once. The rearrangement uses TRBV6-5 and TRBJ2-7, with D perhaps matching TRBD1 (7 bases). Germline-derived CDR1 and CDR2 are MNHEY and SVGAGI. Between the trimmed V and J ends, which lost 2 bases and 3 bases, there was a span of 14 bases. The CDR3 is made up of 15 amino acids. The chain's CDR3 is CASSYGSGGGYEQYF. CDR3 nucleotides: TGTGCCAGCAGTTACGGGTCAGGGGGAGGCTACGAGCAGTACTTC.